These 30 T cell receptor beta chains originate from one sample sequenced in a study of shared clonotypes between healthy human individuals. Positively selected for CCR7, the CD45RO-negative cells used as naive CD8 cells excluded terminally differentiated effector memory CD45RA+ cells. Sequenced by immunoSEQ multiplex PCR; TCRdb stores in-frame clones only, minus some. The data contain 1.5 million to 2.5 million clones, just under 95% of them singletons. Sequences were obtained from naive CD8+ T cells sorted from blood. The receptor set was obtained from a man younger than 35 in good health.

The V and J genes are TRBV10-3 and TRBJ2-7; D not certain. Deletions cut 2 bases from V and 0 bases from J, with 8 bases between. The CDR3 spans 14 residues. Per germline, CDR1 ENHRY and CDR2 SYGVKD. Written as DNA, the CDR3 is TGTGCCATCAGTGAGACCATGGGCTCCTACGAGCAGTACTTC. Translated: CAISETMGSYEQYF.

The chain carries TRBV29-1 and TRBJ2-5; D is unresolved. This CDR3 region has 14 residues. CDR1 SQVTM and CDR2 ANQGSEA come from the germline V gene. The V end lost 7 bases, the J end lost 0 bases, and 15 bases lay between the germline ends. The CDR3: CSAQVTGDQETQYF. CDR3 nucleotide sequence: TGCAGCGCTCAAGTAACTGGGGACCAAGAGACCCAGTACTTC.

The CDR3 region has the DNA TGTGCCAGCAGCTTTTGGCAATCCCGAACCTACGAGCAGTACTTC. It translates to CASSFWQSRTYEQYF. The chain carries TRBV11-2 and TRBJ2-7; D is unresolved. The V end lost 3 bases, the J end lost 2 bases, and 14 bases lay between the germline ends. The CDR3 is made up of 15 amino acids. Germline loops: CDR1 SGHAT, CDR2 FQNNGV.

The chain uses TRBV6-5 and TRBJ2-3; possibly TRBD1 or TRBD2 for D (5 bases each). Germline assignment: CDR1 MNHEY and CDR2 SVGAGI. This CDR3 is built from 15 residues. Trimming took off 5 bases at V and 0 bases at J, with 12 bases between the two ends. The chain's CDR3 is CASSTGTSSTDTQYF. In nucleotides, the CDR3 is TGTGCCAGCAGTACCGGGACCTCCAGCACAGATACGCAGTATTTT.

V is TRBV11-2 and J is TRBJ2-4, with 7 bases fitting TRBD1. Trimming removed 5 bases from V and 3 bases from J; junction bases left unmatched: 4. CDR1 is SGHAT and CDR2 is FQNNGV in the germline V gene. The CDR3 runs 14 residues. The DNA for the CDR3 is TGTGCCAGCAGCCCGCAGGGGGACAAAAACATTCAGTACTTC. Its protein product is CASSPQGDKNIQYF.

The rearrangement joins TRBV13 to TRBJ2-5; either TRBD1 or TRBD2 may fit D (5 bases each). The CDR3 contains 15 residues. Trimming cost V 3 bases and J 1 base, with 12 bases left between them. CDR1 PRHDT and CDR2 FYEKMQ come from the germline V gene (reference sequence). This CDR3 is CASSLGPTSQETQYF. CDR3 bases: TGTGCCAGCAGCTTGGGACCTACGTCCCAAGAGACCCAGTACTTC.

The chain couples TRBV5-8 to TRBJ2-5; D may correspond to TRBD1 or TRBD2 (6 bases each). V lost 4 bases and J 2 bases, leaving 15 bases between the germline ends. Germline V CDR1 and CDR2: SGHTS, YDEGEE. The CDR3 runs to 15 residues. Written as DNA, the CDR3 is TGTGCCAGCAGCCCCCCCGAGGGGGGTCAAGAGACCCAGTACTTC. This codes for CASSPPEGGQETQYF.

The rearrangement links TRBV6-6 to TRBJ1-4, with a tentative D call TRBD1 (6 bases). Germline V gene lookup returns CDR1 MNHNY and CDR2 SVGAGI (reference sequence). V was cut by 5 bases and J by 5 bases, with 15 bases left in between. The CDR3 consists of 15 residues. CDR3 bases: TGTGCCAGCAGTGCCGATATCGACAGGAATGAAAAACTGTTTTTT. Translating gives CASSADIDRNEKLFF.

V usage is TRBV6-4 and J usage is TRBJ2-3, with D possibly matching TRBD2 (6 bases). V lost 0 bases to trimming and J lost 1 base, with 11 bases between them. The CDR3 length is 16 residues. Germline-derived CDR1 and CDR2 are MRHNA and SNTAGT. The CDR3 region is CASSDSPREGTDTQYF. In DNA, the CDR3 is TGTGCCAGCAGTGACTCTCCGAGGGAGGGCACAGATACGCAGTATTTT.

The chain combines TRBV7-9 with TRBJ1-3; perhaps TRBD1 as D (5 bases). Germline loops: CDR1 SEHNR, CDR2 FQNEAQ (reference sequence). V lost 0 bases, J lost 3 bases, and 9 bases lay in between. The CDR3 is 15 amino acids. The CDR3: CASSLARQGGNTIYF. The CDR3 DNA sequence: TGTGCCAGCAGCTTAGCGCGTCAGGGTGGAAACACCATATATTTT.

This chain links TRBV7-2 with TRBJ1-3; no definite D call. The V end was cut by 2 bases, the J end by 0 bases, with 5 bases between. This CDR3 spans 14 amino acids. Germline V gene lookup returns CDR1 SGHTA and CDR2 FQGNSA. CDR3 sequence (DNA): TGTGCCAGCAGCTTAATGGGCTCTGGAAACACCATATATTTT. This sequence encodes CASSLMGSGNTIYF.

The V and J genes are TRBV5-1 and TRBJ2-3; D remains ambiguous. The CDR3 has 14 amino acids. The ends were cut back, 3 bases at V and 2 bases at J, with 10 bases in the middle. The V gene's germline CDR1 is SGHRS and CDR2 YFSETQ. CDR3 DNA sequence: TGCGCCAGCAGCTGGCTCGAAAACACAGATACGCAGTATTTT. This sequence encodes CASSWLENTDTQYF.

The chain combines TRBV27 with TRBJ2-3; D call uncertain. Germline V gives CDR1 MNHEY, CDR2 SMNVEV (reference sequence). Trimming shortened V by 0 bases and J by 4 bases, and 8 bases separated the two germline ends. The CDR3 covers 14 residues. For the CDR3, the DNA is TGTGCCAGCAGTTTATCGGAGAGCGCAGATACGCAGTATTTT. This translates into CASSLSESADTQYF.

The chain recombines TRBV15 with TRBJ2-1; D might be TRBD1 (5 bases). The CDR3 loop spans 18 amino acids. CDR1 and CDR2 (germline): LNHNV, YYDKDF (reference sequence). The germline V and J ends were trimmed by 0 bases and 0 bases, with 15 bases remaining between them. The CDR3 DNA is TGTGCCACCAGCAGAGATCGAGACAGACCCAGCTCCTACAATGAGCAGTTCTTC. The encoded protein is CATSRDRDRPSSYNEQFF.

The genes are TRBV6-1 and TRBJ1-2; perhaps TRBD1 as D (6 bases). Trimming cost V 0 bases and J 0 bases, with 11 bases left between them. The CDR3 extends over 16 amino acids. Germline V lookup: CDR1 MNHNS, CDR2 SASEGT. CDR3 sequence: CASSEAVRGTNYGYTF. The CDR3 bases are TGTGCCAGCAGTGAAGCTGTCAGGGGCACTAACTATGGCTACACCTTC.

The chain carries TRBV7-9 and TRBJ1-5; possible D gene TRBD1, 5 bases. V lost 5 bases and J 0 bases, leaving 14 bases between the germline ends. The length of the CDR3 is 16 residues. CDR1 SEHNR and CDR2 FQNEAQ come from the germline V gene (reference sequence). The CDR3 reads CASSALDGGSNQPQHF. The CDR3 bases are TGTGCCAGCAGCGCCTTAGATGGGGGTAGCAATCAGCCCCAGCATTTT.

The V call is TRBV7-6, the J call TRBJ2-7; 7 bases map to TRBD1. The V gene's germline CDR1 is SGHVS and CDR2 FNYEAQ. The CDR3 is made up of 15 amino acids. V was clipped by 3 bases and J by 2 bases; unmatched bases: 7. The CDR3 bases are TGTGCCAGCAGCTTTGGGACAGACGAGGCCTACGAGCAGTACTTC. Its translation: CASSFGTDEAYEQYF.

The V call is TRBV6-5, the J call TRBJ2-5; TRBD2 agrees at 10 bases. The V and J ends lost 4 bases and 4 bases, in that order; junction bases with no gene match: 6. The CDR3 spans 15 residues. Per the germline V gene, CDR1 is MNHEY and CDR2 is SVGAGI. In DNA form, the CDR3 reads TGTGCCAGCAGTTCTTCTAGCGGGGGTGGAGAGACCCAGTACTTC. Its translation is CASSSSSGGGETQYF.

CDR3 in DNA: TGTGCCAGCAGCTTATTGGACGGGGGGGCCTCAGATACGCAGTATTTT. Translation gives CASSLLDGGASDTQYF. This sequence joins TRBV7-9 and TRBJ2-3; TRBD2 aligns across 8 bases. The length of the CDR3 is 16 residues. Germline V lookup: CDR1 SEHNR, CDR2 FQNEAQ (reference sequence). Germline trimming cut 2 bases from V and 4 bases from J; bases unmatched to any gene: 8.

V and J are TRBV6-1 and TRBJ2-7; D may be TRBD1 or TRBD2 (5 bases each). The V end lost 11 bases, the J end lost 3 bases, and 17 bases lay between the germline ends. CDR3 length equals 13 residues. The germline gives CDR1 MNHNS, CDR2 SASEGT. This CDR3 reads CAGGAALNYEQYF. The CDR3 DNA sequence: TGTGCCGGGGGTGCGGCCCTAAACTACGAGCAGTACTTC.

The chain joins TRBV28 to TRBJ2-3; D is unclear. The CDR3 is made up of 12 amino acids. Germline V gene lookup returns CDR1 MDHEN and CDR2 SYDVKM. Trimming stripped 2 bases from V and 3 bases from J, with 3 bases between. The CDR3 nucleotides read TGTGCCAGCAGTTTAGCGACAGATACGCAGTATTTT. It is translated as CASSLATDTQYF.

This chain links TRBV4-1 with TRBJ2-7, with TRBD2 as a possible D gene (7 bases). Germline CDR1 reads MGHRA; CDR2 reads YSYEKL. V was clipped by 4 bases and J by 0 bases, with 13 bases between them. This CDR3 is 15 amino acids long. CDR3 nucleotide sequence: TGCGCCAGCAGCCTTGAGGCGGGGGCCTCCTACGAGCAGTACTTC. Its translation is CASSLEAGASYEQYF.

A note on this clone: Relative to the germline gene, one junction end is altered; a read error may explain this. The chain combines TRBV13 with TRBJ1-2; a weak D match, TRBD1 (6 bases). This CDR3 is 14 amino acids long. The germline V gene encodes CDR1 PRHDT and CDR2 FYEKMQ (reference sequence). In nucleotides, the CDR3 is TGTGCCAGCAGCCTAGGGGGGAATAACTATGGCTACACCTTC. Its translation is CASSLGGNNYGYTF. Combining the CDR3 with reference TRBV13 and TRBJ1-2 gives the whole variable domain AAGVIQSPRHLIKEKRETATLKCYPIPRHDTVYWYQQGPGQDPQFLISFYEKMQSDKGSIPDRFSAQQFSDYHSELNMSSLELGDSALYFCASSLGGNNYGYTFGSGTRLTVV.

The rearrangement uses TRBV4-2 and TRBJ2-7, with 8 bases matching TRBD2. The CDR3 covers 15 residues. V trimming: 0 bases; J trimming: 2 bases; junction bases outside the gene matches: 3. Germline lookup yields CDR1 LGHNA and CDR2 YNFKEQ. CDR3 loop: CASSQEVSGAYEQYF. CDR3 in DNA: TGTGCCAGCAGCCAAGAGGTTAGCGGGGCCTACGAGCAGTACTTC.

CDR3: CASSQETGSRYGYTF. The CDR3 bases are TGCGCCAGCAGCCAAGAAACAGGGAGTCGCTATGGCTACACCTTC. The chain carries TRBV4-1 and TRBJ1-2; tentatively, D is TRBD1 (6 bases). The CDR3 extends over 15 amino acids. Germline assignment: CDR1 MGHRA and CDR2 YSYEKL. Trimming stripped 0 bases from V and 4 bases from J, with 12 bases between.

The chain has TRBV4-1 and TRBJ1-1; weak D call: TRBD1 (6 bases). The CDR3 loop spans 14 amino acids. Germline V gene sequence: CDR1 MGHRA, CDR2 YSYEKL. Trimming left V 7 bases short and J 4 bases short, with 16 bases between. The chain's CDR3 is CASNPGAGATEAFF. DNA of the CDR3: TGCGCCAGCAACCCGGGGGCGGGGGCCACTGAAGCTTTCTTT.

This chain uses TRBV9 with TRBJ2-7, with TRBD1 identical over 8 bases. CDR1 is SGDLS and CDR2 is YYNGEE in the germline V gene. Unmatched junction bases numbered 3, after V lost 1 base and J lost 0 bases. The CDR3 is made up of 15 amino acids. The CDR3 DNA sequence: TGTGCCAGCAGCGTAACAGGGGGATTCTCCTACGAGCAGTACTTC. It yields the protein CASSVTGGFSYEQYF. Full variable domain (missing parts from reference TRBV9 and TRBJ2-7): DSGVTQTPKHLITATGQRVTLRCSPRSGDLSVYWYQQSLDQGLQFLIQYYNGEERAKGNILERFSAQQFPDLHSELNLSSLELGDSALYFCASSVTGGFSYEQYFGPGTRLTVT.

CDR3 nucleotides: TGCAGCGTTGACAGGGCGGGCTATGGCTACACCTTC. Translation gives CSVDRAGYGYTF. The chain combines TRBV29-1 with TRBJ1-2; D may be TRBD1 (5 bases). Germline assignment: CDR1 SQVTM and CDR2 ANQGSEA. The CDR3 extends over 12 amino acids. Trimming removed 3 bases from V and 4 bases from J, with 9 bases in between.

This sequence joins TRBV6-5 and TRBJ1-1; D is uncertain. Trimming took off 0 bases at V and 4 bases at J, with 12 bases between the two ends. Germline CDR1 and CDR2: MNHEY and SVGAGI. The CDR3 covers 15 residues. For the CDR3, the DNA is TGTGCCAGCAGTTACTCGAACTCCGGGAGCACTGAAGCTTTCTTT. This sequence encodes CASSYSNSGSTEAFF.

J is TRBJ2-2 and V is TRBV27; 7 nucleotides agree with TRBD1. The trim removed 2 bases at V and 5 bases at J, leaving 8 bases unmatched. This CDR3 is 16 amino acids long. Germline V gene lookup returns CDR1 MNHEY and CDR2 SMNVEV (reference sequence). The CDR3 region is CASSLTAGGWTGELFF. Written as DNA, the CDR3 is TGTGCCAGCAGTTTAACGGCAGGGGGATGGACCGGGGAGCTGTTTTTT.